This T cell receptor beta chain was profiled in a study of T-cell memory formation after mild COVID-19. For the study at large: TCR clusters were largely donor specific.

This clonotype was detected only a few times. Antigen specificity is unknown. The germline V gene encodes CDR1 MNHEY and CDR2 SMNVEV (reference sequence). This CDR3 region has 16 residues. The ends lost 0 bases at V and 3 bases at J; junction bases unmatched: 4. Study-wide findings and caveats: Contracting CD4+ clones lay largely in CM and EM, with CD8+ ones residing in EMRA.

One entry per CDR3 protein, called by TCRdb with MiXCR from the 5' RACE reads. The sample lists some 57,000 distinct CDR3 sequences, more than 10% seen once, with 24% in the top ten. V is TRBV27 and J is TRBJ1-1; TRBD1 matches 10 bases. The sample was PBMCs or a T cell subset sorted from them (not recorded which). The sequence was collected from a man younger than 30 who had mild COVID-19 (a few samples of this study predate the infection). Cell type and time point are not known. The DNA for the CDR3 is TGTGCCAGCAGTTTATCCCCGACAGGGGGCTACACTGAAGCTTTCTTT. It yields the protein CASSLSPTGGYTEAFF.